This T cell receptor (beta chain) originates from a study of T cell responses to AZD1222 COVID-19 vaccine. General observations from the study: Just a handful of AZD1222 recipients were seropositive at baseline. Close to half of all spike-specific TCRs reportedly target regions of the variants that are unmutated.

Notes on this clone: Its antigen remains unidentified.

Trimming removed 2 bases from V and 3 bases from J, with 17 bases in between. From germline, CDR1 is KGHSH and CDR2 LQKENI. The CDR3 is 17 amino acids. The protocol was immunoSEQ multiplex PCR, while the TCRdb copy is restricted to in-frame clones and leaves out a portion. The table records around 95,000 clones, 88% of them present only once. The sequence was collected from an adult in good health. The source was peripheral blood, collected on day 0 of AZD1222 vaccination. The chain has TRBV18 and TRBJ1-5; tentative D call: TRBD1 (6 bases). The CDR3 region has the DNA TGTGCCAGCTCACCATCGACAGGCCCTTTAACCAATCAGCCCCAGCATTTT. This codes for CASSPSTGPLTNQPQHF.